This T cell receptor beta chain emerged from a study of beta chain features in type 1 diabetes (dated by TCRdb to about 2018). Context from the whole study: Mean age, gender distribution, total cell number and subset yield did not differ between patients and healthy donors. A total of 85 million to 140 million sorted cells were examined across all samples, and the number of cells per subset was strongly correlated with RNA yield. In the study, TCRB repertoires of sorted circulating CD4+ T cell subsets from recently diagnosed type 1 diabetes patients were compared with those of matched healthy donors. Regulatory and stem cell-like memory subsets were isolated from only 8 patients and roughly 8 healthy donors, whereas naive and central memory subsets came from all 30 or so donors. Study-wide conclusions, independent of this receptor: Because cDNA was sequenced instead of genomic DNA, activated cells with high expression could be over-represented, although the groups did not differ in activation or CD3 levels. In all four CD4+ subsets, TCRB CDR3 length was moderately but significantly shorter in type 1 diabetes patients. Because small numbers of individuals were included in the HLA sub-analyses, any influence of HLA type on TCRB rearrangement was left unresolved. At VDJ recombination sites, patients with type 1 diabetes made fewer insertions and deleted more nucleotides, a pattern implying thymic rearrangement abnormalities. PCR might favor shorter templates, but patient and control samples were amplified and corrected together, so any skew would affect both groups equally. Naive, central memory and regulatory TCRB repertoires appeared to be more alike among patients than among healthy donors.

The entire isolated RNA was reverse transcribed using the High Capacity cDNA Reverse Transcription Kit, and thus expressed TCRB transcripts were sequenced. Deep immunoSEQ sequencing was applied to naive, central memory and regulatory T cell samples, giving an average of roughly 3.5 million total reads per sample. Sorted cells were lysed in RLT buffer and RNA was extracted with DNase-treated RNeasy Micro or Mini kits, depending on cell number. To prevent cross-contamination, each cell subset was processed individually, whereas patient and healthy donor samples were processed jointly. The immunoSEQ multiplex PCR was used to amplify TCRB sequences from cDNA, generating 87-bp fragments that spanned the CDR3 region. Sequencing of the amplicons was done on the Illumina HiSeq platform. As for the authors' bioinformatics: Synthetic template baselines were used to correct PCR bias computationally, reads within Hamming distance 2 were collapsed together, and singletons that could not be merged were discarded. Reads were aligned against IMGT so that V, D and J genes, CDR3 length and insertions or deletions at six rearrangement sites could be assigned. Within each subset, clonotype counts were normalized to the number of sorted cells before true diversity and Gini coefficients were calculated with the tcR R package. The overlap coefficient, calculated on TCRB nucleotide sequences, was used to measure repertoire sharing. Out-of-frame TCRB sequences from naive cells were analyzed as a proxy for the pre-selection repertoire. TCRdb provides this immuneACCESS table in a form limited to in-frame rearrangements. Some clones are lacking; in checked studies, under half of them reflect an unresolved V gene, and why the rest are absent is not known. The DNA gave D and trimming, while V, J and clone size come from that table. This sample lists roughly 330,000 clones; less than 15% were detected once. Roughly 0.015% of the sample comes from the top ten.

Each donor gave one peripheral blood draw, averaging roughly 120 mL, which was collected into heparinised tubes. Naive, central memory, regulatory and stem cell-like memory CD4+ T cells were sorted on a BD FACSAria II using a panel including CD45RO, CCR7, CD25, CD127, CD95 and CD27. Purity was above 95% for every sorted population. PBMCs were isolated right away by Lymphoprep density gradient centrifugation and were stained directly, without culture. So that batch effects would be minimized, each experiment stained and sorted samples in pairs, pairing one healthy donor with one patient. The V and J ends are trimmed by 6 bases and 0 bases, leaving 16 bases between them. Taken from the germline V gene, the CDR1 and CDR2 loops are LGHNT and FRNRAP. There are 16 amino acids in the CDR3, from cysteine to phenylalanine inclusive. The entry retains the CDR3 DNA only, 48 bases that are in frame from base 1.

Note on this clone: Its antigen has not been determined. Base qualities are not recorded, but no much larger clone differs from it by a single base.

The sequenced sample consisted of naive CD4+ T cells from blood. This sample's cell subset or site label indicates: true naive CD4+ T cells. This sequence uses TRBV12-5 and TRBJ2-3; a tentative D call is TRBD2 (5 bases match). The TCR was taken from a woman in her late teens or twenties with type 1 diabetes. This receptor carries the CDR3 CASGPPIRGSTDTQYF. The bases are TGTGCTAGTGGCCCTCCGATTCGGGGTAGCACAGATACGCAGTATTTT.